These 18 T cell receptor beta chains were all obtained from the same sample, sequenced in a study of cytomegalovirus exposure and HLA in healthy donors. The study ran its PCR with 60 Vbeta and 13 Jbeta primers. Some clones are missing from TCRdb's copy, which holds only in-frame ones; the method was immunoSEQ multiplex PCR. The sample includes roughly 100,000 clones, 76% seen only once; the top ten take more than 6.5%. Sequenced input: PBMCs. The receptors originated from a man aged 35 to 55 in good health and CMV-seropositive.

The chain joins TRBV19 to TRBJ2-1; TRBD2 matches at 11 bases. The germline V gene has CDR1 LNHDA and CDR2 SQIVND (reference sequence). J gave up 7 bases and V 4 bases, and 6 bases lay outside the gene matches. The CDR3 spans 15 residues. CDR3 nucleotide sequence: TGTGCCAGTAGTACTTTAGCGGGAGGGCCGAATGAGCAGTTCTTC. Encoded protein: CASSTLAGGPNEQFF.

Only one count was recorded for this clone. The V call is TRBV30, the J call TRBJ1-1; 8 bases match TRBD1. Trimming removed 8 bases from V and 5 bases from J; junction bases left unmatched: 10. The germline V gene has CDR1 GTSNPN and CDR2 SVGIG (reference sequence). The CDR3 runs to 13 residues. The DNA for the CDR3 is TGTGCCCGTAGACAGGGGAGTGGGACTGAAGCTTTCTTT. Amino acid sequence: CARRQGSGTEAFF.

The V and J genes are TRBV15 and TRBJ2-7; 8 bases agree with TRBD1. The CDR3 has 16 amino acids. Germline loops: CDR1 LNHNV, CDR2 YYDKDF (reference sequence). Germline trimming cut 1 base from V and 2 bases from J; bases unmatched to any gene: 7. In DNA, the CDR3 is TGTGCCACCAGCAGAGGCCGGGACAGGACAGCCTACGAGCAGTACTTC. This encodes CATSRGRDRTAYEQYF.

V usage is TRBV15 and J usage is TRBJ2-2; a weak D match, TRBD1 (6 bases). V was cut by 3 bases and J by 4 bases, with 18 bases left in between. The CDR3 extends over 17 amino acids. The germline CDR1 and CDR2 sequences are LNHNV and YYDKDF (reference sequence). CDR3 amino acids: CATSSDQTGPSTGELFF. In DNA form, the CDR3 reads TGTGCCACCAGCAGTGATCAGACAGGTCCTTCCACCGGGGAGCTGTTTTTT.

Of note for this clone: The junction differs from germline at one of its ends, possibly a read error. The rearrangement links TRBV19 to TRBJ2-4, with TRBD1 as a possible D gene (7 bases). Per germline, CDR1 LNHDA and CDR2 SQIVND (reference sequence). The CDR3 has 15 residues. The CDR3 coding sequence is TGTGCCAGTAGTATCCCCAGGGGGGCCAAAAACAGTCAGTACTTC. This gives the protein CASSIPRGAKNSQYF.

This sequence joins TRBV9 and TRBJ2-7; tentatively, D is TRBD1 (6 bases). Trimming stripped 0 bases from V and 4 bases from J, with 11 bases between. CDR1 SGDLS and CDR2 YYNGEE come from the germline V gene. The CDR3 consists of 14 residues. The CDR3 region is CASSVGGQPYEQYF. In DNA form, the CDR3 reads TGTGCCAGCAGCGTAGGAGGACAGCCTTACGAGCAGTACTTC. The whole variable domain, filled in from reference TRBV9 and TRBJ2-7, reads DSGVTQTPKHLITATGQRVTLRCSPRSGDLSVYWYQQSLDQGLQFLIQYYNGEERAKGNILERFSAQQFPDLHSELNLSSLELGDSALYFCASSVGGQPYEQYFGPGTRLTVT.

This sequence joins TRBV2 and TRBJ2-1, with a tentative D call TRBD2 (6 bases). Trimming removed 2 bases at V and 4 bases at J, with 15 bases between. This CDR3 region has 16 residues. Germline V gene data show CDR1 as SNHLY and CDR2 as FYNNEI. The CDR3 loop reads CASSERSGGKYNEQFF. The DNA for the CDR3 is TGTGCCAGCAGTGAAAGGTCCGGCGGGAAGTACAATGAGCAGTTCTTC.

This chain joins TRBV7-2 and TRBJ2-7; TRBD2 matches at 7 bases. V shed 5 bases and J 2 bases; nucleotides not matched to a gene: 12. This CDR3 has 16 amino acids. Germline-derived CDR1 and CDR2 are SGHTA and FQGNSA. The CDR3 region has the DNA TGTGCCAGCAGCGGGGATGGTAGCGGGCGACCCTACGAGCAGTACTTC. This sequence encodes CASSGDGSGRPYEQYF.

This clone was observed a handful of times. The CDR3 sequence is CASSLVTIGAYEQYF. CDR3 nucleotide sequence: TGTGCCAGCAGCTTAGTGACAATTGGCGCCTACGAGCAGTACTTC. The chain joins TRBV11-3 to TRBJ2-7; D unclear. With 1 base removed from V and 2 bases from J, the gap between germline ends came to 12 bases. Germline V gives CDR1 SGHNT, CDR2 YENEEA. The CDR3 is 15 amino acids.

This chain uses TRBV15 with TRBJ2-1, with 11 bases matching TRBD2. This CDR3 is 16 amino acids long. J was trimmed by 4 bases and V by 3 bases; bases with no gene match: 5. Germline V CDR1 and CDR2: LNHNV, YYDKDF (reference sequence). The CDR3 spells CATSSLRLAGYNEQFF. CDR3 in DNA: TGTGCCACCAGCAGCCTCCGACTAGCGGGGTACAATGAGCAGTTCTTC.

V is TRBV10-3 and J is TRBJ1-6, with TRBD1 identical over 7 bases. The J segment lost 9 bases and the V segment lost 4 bases, leaving 3 bases of the junction unmatched. Germline V gene data show CDR1 as ENHRY and CDR2 as SYGVKD. The CDR3 totals 13 residues. CDR3 DNA: TGTGCCATCAGTGCCGACAGGGTTTCACCCCTCCACTTT. It codes for CAISADRVSPLHF.

The genes are TRBV18 and TRBJ2-5, with 8 positions matching TRBD2. The CDR3 runs to 16 residues. V was pared by 5 bases and J by 1 base, with 9 bases of the junction left unmatched. Germline assignment: CDR1 KGHSH and CDR2 LQKENI. The CDR3 DNA reads TGTGCCAGCTCATTGAAGAGCGGGAGCCCCCAAGAGACCCAGTACTTC. It codes for CASSLKSGSPQETQYF.

The chain combines TRBV10-3 with TRBJ2-7; maybe TRBD2 (6 bases). V dropped 4 bases and J dropped 1 base, with 14 bases sitting between them. CDR3 length equals 15 residues. CDR1 and CDR2 (germline): ENHRY, SYGVKD. Here the CDR3 reads CAISAVERASYEQYF. The CDR3 bases are TGTGCCATCAGTGCCGTAGAGCGGGCATCCTACGAGCAGTACTTC.

CDR3 DNA sequence: TGTGCCAGCGCCGCCAGGGCGTCAGGAAACACCATATATTTT. As protein: CASAARASGNTIYF. The J gene is TRBJ1-3, the V gene TRBV6-5; D is possibly TRBD1 (5 bases). This CDR3 contains 14 residues. Germline V gives CDR1 MNHEY, CDR2 SVGAGI. V was trimmed by 8 bases and J by 4 bases, leaving 15 bases between them.

J is TRBJ1-3 and V is TRBV5-1; D gene uncertain. V lost 0 bases and J lost 0, with 10 bases in between. CDR1 and CDR2 from the germline V gene are SGHRS and YFSETQ. The CDR3 sequence is 16 residues long. The CDR3 region has the DNA TGCGCCAGCAGCTTGGCTAGCGACTTCTCTGGAAACACCATATATTTT. Amino acid sequence: CASSLASDFSGNTIYF. Full variable domain (outside the CDR3, taken from reference TRBV5-1 and TRBJ1-3): KAGVTQTPRYLIKTRGQQVTLSCSPISGHRSVSWYQQTPGQGLQFLFEYFSETQRNKGNFPGRFSGRQFSNSRSEMNVSTLELGDSALYLCASSLASDFSGNTIYFGEGSWLTVV.

The chain recombines TRBV11-2 with TRBJ2-5; possible D gene TRBD1, 6 bases. Germline values: CDR1 SGHAT, CDR2 FQNNGV. The CDR3 contains 13 residues. V lost 0 bases and J 13 bases, leaving 15 bases between the germline ends. CDR3 nucleotide sequence: TGTGCCAGCAGCTTAGAACGAGCGGACAGAACGTACTTC. This gives the protein CASSLERADRTYF.

The chain uses TRBV2 and TRBJ2-7, with TRBD2 as a possible D gene (6 bases). Per germline, CDR1 SNHLY and CDR2 FYNNEI. V was pared by 11 bases and J by 4 bases, with 21 bases between. The CDR3 is made up of 14 amino acids. The CDR3 sequence is CAGRRSGLVYEQYF. In nucleotides, the CDR3 is TGTGCCGGGAGGAGGTCGGGTTTAGTATACGAGCAGTACTTC.

The rearrangement joins TRBV29-1 to TRBJ2-1; D perhaps matches TRBD1 (6 bases). Germline lookup yields CDR1 SQVTM and CDR2 ANQGSEA. This CDR3 spans 10 amino acids. The CDR3 is CSFRGNEQFF. The CDR3 bases are TGCAGTTTCAGGGGCAATGAGCAGTTCTTC.